Listed below are T cell receptor beta chains from one sample, sequenced in a study of blood T cell repertoires in COVID-19. Sequencing used immunoSEQ multiplex PCR; TCRdb keeps in-frame clones, though not all of them. The sample carries about 80,000 clones, roughly 89% recorded once. Sequenced sample: peripheral blood. The receptors shown here come from a woman over 75 with active or convalescent COVID-19. Each CDR3 is given with its conserved first and last residue. The order of the fields is clone size, J gene, D gene, V gene, CDR3 protein, CDR3 DNA. The D gene is left open where the match is weak. The size field is filled for only some rows; it gives once, few, many or a size class.

.,TRBJ1-5,.,TRBV9,CASSVGDTHQPQHF,TGTGCCAGCAGCGTGGGGGACACACATCAGCCCCAGCATTTT
once,TRBJ2-3,TRBD1,TRBV30,CAWRDRGTDTQYF,TGTGCCTGGAGGGACAGGGGCACAGATACGCAGTATTTT
.,TRBJ2-1,TRBD1,TRBV5-1,CASSSGTGGTEQFF,TGCGCCAGCAGCTCTGGGACAGGGGGCACTGAGCAGTTCTTC
.,TRBJ2-7,.,TRBV10-1,CASSDQDLGSYEQYF,TGCGCCAGCAGTGATCAGGACTTAGGGTCCTACGAGCAGTACTTC
.,TRBJ1-2,.,TRBV18,CASSPLAGYGYTF,TGTGCCAGCTCACCGTTGGCAGGCTATGGCTACACCTTC
.,TRBJ1-1,.,TRBV9,CASSVDPLGGSEAFF,TGTGCCAGCAGCGTAGACCCGCTTGGGGGGTCTGAAGCTTTCTTT
.,TRBJ1-6,.,TRBV27,CASSLFWDTFSTLHF,TGTGCCAGCAGTTTATTTTGGGACACCTTTTCCACCCTCCACTTT
.,TRBJ2-3,.,TRBV5-4,CASSLAGWADSTDTQYF,TGTGCCAGCAGCTTGGCTGGGTGGGCAGACAGCACAGATACGCAGTATTTT
.,TRBJ2-1,.,TRBV6-4,CASSDSTVGRGDEQFF,TGTGCCAGCAGTGACTCGACGGTGGGCAGGGGTGATGAGCAGTTCTTC
.,TRBJ2-7,.,TRBV12-2,CASRLAATSSYEQYF,TGTGCAAGTCGCTTAGCCGCGACAAGCTCCTACGAGCAGTACTTC